These 15 T cell receptor beta chains were sequenced from one sample in a study of blood T cell repertoires in COVID-19. Only in-frame clones appear in the TCRdb table, and some are missing; sequencing was by immunoSEQ multiplex PCR. This table has around 160,000 clones, roughly 80% appearing once. The sample taken for sequencing was PBMCs or T cells enriched from blood (not recorded which). All receptors come from a man in his fifties who had recovered from COVID-19.

The chain has TRBV13 and TRBJ2-7, with a possible D match to TRBD2 (7 bases). Germline V CDR1 and CDR2: PRHDT, FYEKMQ (reference sequence). There are 13 residues in the CDR3. V gave up 5 bases and J gave up 9 bases, with 17 bases separating them. In DNA form, the CDR3 reads TGTGCCAGCAGCCCGCAGGGGCGGGAGACGCAGTACTTC. It yields the protein CASSPQGRETQYF.

The rearrangement links TRBV5-4 to TRBJ2-3, with TRBD2 matching over 12 bases. J gave up 5 bases and V 6 bases, and 19 bases lay outside the gene matches. The CDR3 length is 19 residues. Germline CDR1 reads SGHNT; CDR2 reads YYREEE (reference sequence). The CDR3 bases are TGTGCCAGCACCAAGGGAGGACTAGCGGGATTAAGAGCAGGAGATACGCAGTATTTT. It specifies CASTKGGLAGLRAGDTQYF.

The chain couples TRBV18 to TRBJ2-5; 8 bases match TRBD1. CDR3 length: 14 residues. The germline V gene has CDR1 KGHSH and CDR2 LQKENI. J lost 5 bases, V lost 3 bases, and 5 bases had no gene match. CDR3 residues: CASSPTGGVETQYF. The CDR3 nucleotides read TGTGCCAGCTCACCCACAGGGGGAGTTGAGACCCAGTACTTC.

The chain couples TRBV2 to TRBJ2-5; D is uncertain. Trimming took 5 bases from V and 1 from J, leaving 5 bases between them. The germline V gene has CDR1 SNHLY and CDR2 FYNNEI. This CDR3 spans 12 amino acids. CDR3: CASSYGQETQYF. The CDR3 DNA sequence: TGTGCCAGCAGTTACGGCCAAGAGACCCAGTACTTC. The complete variable domain, with remaining parts taken from reference TRBV2 and TRBJ2-5, reads EPEVTQTPSHQVTQMGQEVILRCVPISNHLYFYWYRQILGQKVEFLVSFYNNEISEKSEIFDDQFSVERPDGSNFTLKIRSTKLEDSAMYFCASSYGQETQYFGPGTRLLVL.

V is TRBV18 and J is TRBJ2-1, with 7 nucleotides matching TRBD2. The CDR3 runs to 16 residues. V shed 0 bases and J 2 bases; nucleotides not matched to a gene: 4. The germline gives CDR1 KGHSH, CDR2 LQKENI. The CDR3 loop is CASSPPVAGAYNEQFF. As DNA, the CDR3 is TGTGCCAGCTCACCACCGGTGGCGGGGGCCTACAATGAGCAGTTCTTC.

The J gene is TRBJ1-1, the V gene TRBV5-1, with 7 bases fitting TRBD1. This CDR3 spans 14 amino acids. V gave up 2 bases and J gave up 5 bases; unmatched junction bases: 6. CDR1 is SGHRS, CDR2 YFSETQ, per germline. CDR3: CASSLSTGSTEAFF. CDR3 nucleotide sequence: TGCGCCAGCAGCTTATCGACAGGGAGTACTGAAGCTTTCTTT.

This chain connects TRBV19 to TRBJ1-5, with D maybe TRBD1 (5 bases). The CDR3 contains 18 residues. Germline V gives CDR1 LNHDA, CDR2 SQIVND (reference sequence). The V gene lost 5 bases and the J gene lost 0 bases, with 20 bases spanning the gap. CDR3 in DNA: TGTGCCAGTAGTTACAGGTTGAACTCTGAATATAGCAATCAGCCCCAGCATTTT. Residues: CASSYRLNSEYSNQPQHF.

Only one count was recorded for this clone. The rearrangement joins TRBV30 to TRBJ2-3; TRBD2 matches 9 bases. The CDR3 runs 15 residues. J was trimmed by 3 bases and V by 0 bases; bases with no gene match: 4. Germline V gene data show CDR1 as GTSNPN and CDR2 as SVGIG (reference sequence). CDR3: CAWSVLAGVTDTQYF. CDR3 sequence (DNA): TGTGCCTGGAGTGTATTAGCGGGGGTGACAGATACGCAGTATTTT.

This rearrangement joins TRBV6-5 to TRBJ2-2, with TRBD1 as a possible D gene (6 bases). V was shortened by 2 bases and J by 5 bases, with 12 bases between the two germline ends. The CDR3 loop spans 15 amino acids. Germline CDR1 and CDR2: MNHEY and SVGAGI. The CDR3 bases are TGTGCCAGCAGTTACACTGGACAGAAGACCGGGGAGCTGTTTTTT. This gives the protein CASSYTGQKTGELFF.

This chain uses TRBV27 with TRBJ2-7; D ambiguous. This CDR3 has 14 amino acids. Trimming left V 5 bases short and J 1 base short, with 12 bases between. CDR1 and CDR2 from the germline V gene are MNHEY and SMNVEV (reference sequence). The CDR3 DNA reads TGTGCCAGCAGTCTAGGAGCCGGATCCTACGAGCAGTACTTC. Translated: CASSLGAGSYEQYF.

The CDR3 sequence is CASGKGAATSSAPLHF. The CDR3 coding sequence is TGTGCCAGCGGTAAGGGGGCGGCTACCTCATCGGCACCCCTCCACTTT. The rearrangement joins TRBV2 to TRBJ1-6; the match to TRBD1 covers 7 bases. The J segment lost 11 bases and the V segment lost 8 bases, leaving 18 bases of the junction unmatched. This CDR3 is built from 16 residues. Germline CDR1 is SNHLY and CDR2 is FYNNEI.

This sequence joins TRBV29-1 and TRBJ1-2; D call uncertain. Per germline, CDR1 SQVTM and CDR2 ANQGSEA. Between the trimmed V and J ends, which lost 6 bases and 8 bases, there was a span of 10 bases. This CDR3 comprises 10 residues. The CDR3 coding sequence is TGCAGCGTCGCGACGGGAGGCTACACCTTC. As protein: CSVATGGYTF.

The chain carries TRBV11-2 and TRBJ1-2; the D gene is possibly TRBD1 (6 bases). CDR1 SGHAT and CDR2 FQNNGV come from the germline V gene. The germline V and J ends were trimmed by 5 bases and 4 bases, with 11 bases remaining between them. This CDR3 spans 13 amino acids. For the CDR3, the DNA is TGTGCCAGCAGCCAGGACAGATTCTATGGCTACACCTTC. Its protein product is CASSQDRFYGYTF.

The chain links TRBV5-8 to TRBJ1-3; D perhaps matches TRBD1 (5 bases). Germline loops: CDR1 SGHTS, CDR2 YDEGEE. This CDR3 has 15 residues. Trimming removed 0 bases from V and 2 bases from J, with 9 bases in between. The CDR3 nucleotides read TGTGCCAGCAGCTTGGGACAGTTACCTGGAAACACCATATATTTT. This translates into CASSLGQLPGNTIYF. Looking up the rest from reference TRBV5-8 and TRBJ1-3 gives the full variable domain: EAGVTQSPTHLIKTRGQQATLRCSPISGHTSVYWYQQALGLGLQFLLWYDEGEERNRGNFPPRFSGRQFPNYSSELNVNALELEDSALYLCASSLGQLPGNTIYFGEGSWLTVV.

The chain carries TRBV2 and TRBJ2-7; 8 nucleotides align to TRBD2. Losses at the gene ends were 8 bases for V and 0 bases for J; bases not matched to a gene: 12. The CDR3 has 16 amino acids. Germline CDR1 SNHLY, CDR2 FYNNEI. CDR3 nucleotides: TGTGCCAGCGGGAGACTAGCGCCACTAGGCTCCTACGAGCAGTACTTC. Protein product: CASGRLAPLGSYEQYF.